This T cell receptor beta chain was observed in a study of T-cell memory formation after mild COVID-19. From germline, CDR1 is SEHNR and CDR2 FQNEAQ (reference sequence). V was trimmed by 4 bases and J by 4 bases, leaving 22 bases between them. This CDR3 is 17 amino acids long. One entry per CDR3 protein, called by TCRdb with MiXCR from the 5' RACE reads. The table records about 400,000 distinct CDR3 sequences, less than 25% of them present only once. Sequencing was performed on PBMCs or a T cell subset sorted from them (not recorded which). This receptor was identified in an adult woman who had mild COVID-19 (a few samples of this study predate the infection). Cell type and time point are not known. This chain connects TRBV7-9 to TRBJ2-5; D could derive from TRBD1 or TRBD2 (5 bases each). CDR3 sequence: CASSSGGPGPSGETQYF. CDR3 bases: TGTGCCAGCAGCTCCGGCGGCCCGGGGCCCTCGGGAGAGACCCAGTACTTC.